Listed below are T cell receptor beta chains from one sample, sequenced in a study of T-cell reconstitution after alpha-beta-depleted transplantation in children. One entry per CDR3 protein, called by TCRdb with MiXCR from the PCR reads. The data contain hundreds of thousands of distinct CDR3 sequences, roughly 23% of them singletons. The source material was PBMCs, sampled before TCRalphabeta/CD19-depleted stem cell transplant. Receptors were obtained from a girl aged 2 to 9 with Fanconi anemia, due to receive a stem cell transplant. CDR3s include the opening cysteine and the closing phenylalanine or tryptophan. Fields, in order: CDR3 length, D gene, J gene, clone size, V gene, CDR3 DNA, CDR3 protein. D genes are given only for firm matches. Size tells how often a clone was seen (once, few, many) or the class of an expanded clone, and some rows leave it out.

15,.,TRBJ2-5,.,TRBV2,TGTGCCAGCAAAAGACCGGGACGTCTTCAAGAGACCCAGTACTTC,CASKRPGRLQETQYF
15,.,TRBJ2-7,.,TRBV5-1,TGCGCCAGCAGCTTTGTGCCCCTGGAGGGGTCCGAGCAGTACTTC,CASSFVPLEGSEQYF
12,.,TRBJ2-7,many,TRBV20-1,TGCAGTGCTTGCGAGAAGGGTCGAGAGCAGTACTTC,CSACEKGREQYF
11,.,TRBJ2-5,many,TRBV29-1,TGCAGCGTTGGGAGACAAGAGACCCAGTACTTC,CSVGRQETQYF
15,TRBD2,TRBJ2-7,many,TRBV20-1,TGCAGTGCTCTAAACGGGGGGGCCTTAATCTACGAGCAGTACTTC,CSALNGGALIYEQYF
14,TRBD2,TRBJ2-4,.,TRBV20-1,TGCAGTGCTAGGCGGGGGGTTCGGGAAAACATTCAGTACTTC,CSARRGVRENIQYF
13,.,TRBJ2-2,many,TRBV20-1,TGCAGTGCTAGAATCGAGTTTGGCGGGGAGCTGTTTTTT,CSARIEFGGELFF
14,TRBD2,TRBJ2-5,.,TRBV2,TGTGCCAGCAGACCGGTCTGGGAGGGAGAGACCCAGTACTTC,CASRPVWEGETQYF
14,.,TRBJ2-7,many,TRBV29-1,TGCAGCGTTGTACTCGGGATTAGCTCCTACGAGCAGTACTTC,CSVVLGISSYEQYF
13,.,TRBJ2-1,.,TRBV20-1,TGCAGTGCTAGAGGCGAAGGATGGGGTGAGCAGTTCTTC,CSARGEGWGEQFF
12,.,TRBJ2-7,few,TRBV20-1,TGCAGTGCTAGACTGAGGGCCTACGAGCAGTACTTC,CSARLRAYEQYF
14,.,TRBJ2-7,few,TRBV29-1,TGCAGCGCCTTGGACATACACTTACCCTACGAGCAGTACTTC,CSALDIHLPYEQYF
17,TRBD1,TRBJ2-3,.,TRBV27,TGTGCCAGCAGCCCCTTGGGGGACAGGAACCGCACAGATACGCAGTATTTT,CASSPLGDRNRTDTQYF
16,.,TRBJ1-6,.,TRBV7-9,TGTGTCAGCAGCTCGTGGGCAAGCTCCTATAATTCACCCCTCCACTTT,CVSSSWASSYNSPLHF
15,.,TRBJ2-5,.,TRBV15,TGTGCCACCAGCAGAGATTCGGGGAGGACGGAGACCCAGTACTTC,CATSRDSGRTETQYF
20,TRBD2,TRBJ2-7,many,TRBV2,TGTGCCAGCAGTGTTCCCGCGACTAGCGGGGGTCGGTCCAACTTTTACGAGCAGTACTTC,CASSVPATSGGRSNFYEQYF
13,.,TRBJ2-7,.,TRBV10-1,TGCGCCAGCAGTGAGTCGGGGGGCCTTGGCCAGTACTTC,CASSESGGLGQYF
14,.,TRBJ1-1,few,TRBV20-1,TGCAGTGCTAGGGGGCTACGGGAGATCACTGAAGCTTTCTTT,CSARGLREITEAFF
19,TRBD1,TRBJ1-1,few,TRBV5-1,TGCGCCAGCAGCTTGGTTAGGACAGGGGAAAGTCTATTGAACACTGAAGCTTTCTTT,CASSLVRTGESLLNTEAFF
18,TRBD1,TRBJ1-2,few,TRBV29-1,TGCAGCGCGACCCTACAGGGGCGGGCGACCTTTTCTAACTATGGCTACACCTTC,CSATLQGRATFSNYGYTF
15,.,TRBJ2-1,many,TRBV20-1,TGCAGTGCTGGAACCGGGACATACTCCTACAATGAGCAGTTCTTC,CSAGTGTYSYNEQFF
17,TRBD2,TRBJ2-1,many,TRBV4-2,TGTGCCAGCAGCCCGAACCCGCCCGGGACTAGCGTCAATGAGCAGTTCTTC,CASSPNPPGTSVNEQFF
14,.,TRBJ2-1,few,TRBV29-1,TGCAGCGTTGAAGGCAGGGCCTCCTACAATGAGCAGTTCTTC,CSVEGRASYNEQFF
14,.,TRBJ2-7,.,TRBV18,TGTGCCAGCTCACCAGAGGGCCTTACCTACGAGCAGTACTTC,CASSPEGLTYEQYF
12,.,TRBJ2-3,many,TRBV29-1,TGCAGCGTACTAGGGGCCACAGATACGCAGTATTTT,CSVLGATDTQYF
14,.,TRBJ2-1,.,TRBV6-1,TGTGCCAGCAGCGAGCACAGAATATACAATGAGCAGTTCTTC,CASSEHRIYNEQFF
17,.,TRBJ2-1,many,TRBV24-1,TGTGCCACCAGTGATTTATTCGGCAGGCCATGCTACAATGAGCAGTTCTTC,CATSDLFGRPCYNEQFF
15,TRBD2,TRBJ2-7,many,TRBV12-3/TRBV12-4,TGTGCCAGCAGTTTGACTAGCGGGAGGGCCTACGAGCAGTACTTC,CASSLTSGRAYEQYF
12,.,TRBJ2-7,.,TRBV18,TGTGCCAGCTCACTCAATGACTACGAGCAGTACTTC,CASSLNDYEQYF
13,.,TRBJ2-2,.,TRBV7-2,TGTGCCAGCAGCCGATGGGGCGCCGGGGAGCTGTTTTTT,CASSRWGAGELFF
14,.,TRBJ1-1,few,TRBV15,TGTGCCACCAGCAGAGGTGGCGAGAACACTGAAGCTTTCTTT,CATSRGGENTEAFF
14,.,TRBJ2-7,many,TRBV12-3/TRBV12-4,TGTGCCAGCAGTTTACCCGGTCCCATTTACGAGCAGTACTTC,CASSLPGPIYEQYF
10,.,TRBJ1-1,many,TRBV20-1,TGCAGTGCTAGGGACGAGGGGGCTTTCTTT,CSARDEGAFF
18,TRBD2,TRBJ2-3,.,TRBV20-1,TGCAGTGCCCCAGCGGGGGGAAACCGACAAACTAGCACAGATACGCAGTATTTT,CSAPAGGNRQTSTDTQYF
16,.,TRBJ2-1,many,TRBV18,TGTGCCAGCTCTGCCCCCCTGGGACCCACCTACAATGAGCAGTTCTTC,CASSAPLGPTYNEQFF
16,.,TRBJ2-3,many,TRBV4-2,TGTGCCAGCAGCCAAGGAAGTCTAGGGAGAACAGATACGCAGTATTTT,CASSQGSLGRTDTQYF
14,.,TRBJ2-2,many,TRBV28,TGTGCCAGCAGTTTATTTCTGGGGGCCGGGGAGCTGTTTTTT,CASSLFLGAGELFF
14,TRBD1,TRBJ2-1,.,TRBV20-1,TGCAGTGCTAGAGTGTGGACAGGGGACAATGAGCAGTTCTTC,CSARVWTGDNEQFF
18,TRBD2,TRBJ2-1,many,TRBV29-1,TGCAGCGTTGTGGGTAGCGGGAGGCCCCCAAGCTCCTACAATGAGCAGTTCTTC,CSVVGSGRPPSSYNEQFF
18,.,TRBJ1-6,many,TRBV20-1,TGCAGTGCTATCCCAGGGACTTCCTTTATTCTGGTAAATTCACCCCTCCACTTT,CSAIPGTSFILVNSPLHF
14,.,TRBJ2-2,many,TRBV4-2,TGTGCCAGCAGCCAAGTCGGGGGAGGCGGGGAGCTGTTTTTT,CASSQVGGGGELFF
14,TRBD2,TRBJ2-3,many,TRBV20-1,TGCAGTCGCTCCTCGGGGGGGAGCACAGATACGCAGTATTTT,CSRSSGGSTDTQYF
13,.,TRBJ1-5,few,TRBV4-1,TGCGCCAGCAGCCAAGAGGGCGGTCAGCCCCAGCATTTT,CASSQEGGQPQHF
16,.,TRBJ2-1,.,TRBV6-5,TGTGCCAGCAGTTACTCGCTAGGGGCTTCCTACAATGAGCAGTTCTTC,CASSYSLGASYNEQFF
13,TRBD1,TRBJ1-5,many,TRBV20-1,TGCAGTGCTTCTCGACAGGGCGGACAGCCCCAGCATTTT,CSASRQGGQPQHF
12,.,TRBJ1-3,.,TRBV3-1,TGTGCCAGCAGCGAACAGGGCCCCACCATATATTTT,CASSEQGPTIYF
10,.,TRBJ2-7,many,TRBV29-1,TGCAGCGTTGGGGCCTACGAGCAGTACTTC,CSVGAYEQYF
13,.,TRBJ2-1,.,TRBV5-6,TGTGCCAGCAGCTGGGACTGGGTTGGGGTGCAGTTCTTC,CASSWDWVGVQFF
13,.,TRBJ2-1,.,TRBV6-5,TGTGCCAGCAGTTACGCGGTTTACAATGAGCAGTTCTTC,CASSYAVYNEQFF
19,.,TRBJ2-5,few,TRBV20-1,TGCAGTGCTAGAGATAAGGGCCCGGGCAGGTTAGGCGGCGTGGAGACCCAGTACTTC,CSARDKGPGRLGGVETQYF